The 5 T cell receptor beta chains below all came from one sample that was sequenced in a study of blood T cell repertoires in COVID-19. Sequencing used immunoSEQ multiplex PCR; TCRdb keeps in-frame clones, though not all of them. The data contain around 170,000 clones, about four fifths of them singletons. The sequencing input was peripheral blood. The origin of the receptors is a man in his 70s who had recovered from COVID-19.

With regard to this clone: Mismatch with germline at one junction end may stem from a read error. The CDR3 nucleotides read TGTGCCAGCAGTTACTCGTCCTCCAATGAGCAGTTCTTC. As protein: CASSYSSSNEQFF. This chain connects TRBV6-6 to TRBJ2-1; no reliable D call. CDR3 length: 13 amino acids. Per the germline V gene, CDR1 is MNHNY and CDR2 is SVGAGI (reference sequence).

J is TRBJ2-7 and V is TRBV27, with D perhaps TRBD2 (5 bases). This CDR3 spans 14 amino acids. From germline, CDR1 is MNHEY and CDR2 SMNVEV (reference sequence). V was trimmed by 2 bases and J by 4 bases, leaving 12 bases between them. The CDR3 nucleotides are TGTGCCAGCAGTTTAGGTGGGAGCGAATACGAGCAGTACTTC. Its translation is CASSLGGSEYEQYF.

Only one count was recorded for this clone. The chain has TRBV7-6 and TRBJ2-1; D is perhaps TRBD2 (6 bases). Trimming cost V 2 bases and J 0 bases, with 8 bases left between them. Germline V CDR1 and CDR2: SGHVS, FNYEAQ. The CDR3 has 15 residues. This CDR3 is CASSLLASSYNEQFF. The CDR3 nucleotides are TGTGCCAGCAGCTTACTAGCGAGCTCCTACAATGAGCAGTTCTTC.

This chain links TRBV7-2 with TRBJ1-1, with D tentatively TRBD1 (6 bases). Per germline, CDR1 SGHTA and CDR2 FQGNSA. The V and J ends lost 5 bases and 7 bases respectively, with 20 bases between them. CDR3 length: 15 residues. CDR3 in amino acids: CASSTPQGTEDEAFF. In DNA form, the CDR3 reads TGTGCCAGCAGCACCCCCCAGGGGACGGAGGATGAAGCTTTCTTT.

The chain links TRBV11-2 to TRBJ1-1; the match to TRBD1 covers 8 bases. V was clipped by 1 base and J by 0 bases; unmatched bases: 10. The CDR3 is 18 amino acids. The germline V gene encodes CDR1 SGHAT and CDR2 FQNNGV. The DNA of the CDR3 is TGTGCCAGCAGCTTAGGGAAGGCAGGGGGCTTTTTGAACACTGAAGCTTTCTTT. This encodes CASSLGKAGGFLNTEAFF. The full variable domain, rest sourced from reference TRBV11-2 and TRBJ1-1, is EAGVAQSPRYKIIEKRQSVAFWCNPISGHATLYWYQQILGQGPKLLIQFQNNGVVDDSQLPKDRFSAERLKGVDSTLKIQPAKLEDSAVYLCASSLGKAGGFLNTEAFFGQGTRLTVV.